The clone carrying this T cell receptor (beta chain) was seen more than once but under ten times. This sample is part of a study of regulatory T cells in long-lasting Graves disease. Trimming took 3 bases from V and 7 from J, leaving 6 bases between them. This CDR3 comprises 12 residues. Per the germline V gene, CDR1 is MNHNS and CDR2 is SASEGT. Arm-PCR of CDR3 regions with iRepertoire HTBI primers generated TCR beta libraries. Methods used by the authors: Identified across the samples were 60 to 70 TRBV segments and about 15 TRBJ segments. TCRdb re-derived calls from the multiplex PCR reads in MiXCR, one entry per CDR3 protein. These V and J calls originate from TCRdb's pipeline instead of the authors' own analysis. The sample yields around 450,000 distinct CDR3 sequences, 15% to 20% seen once. The time point denotes: newly diagnosed GD, antithyroid drugs for less than 3 months. Isolated PBMC RNA provided the starting material for the TCR library.

The data were also submitted as part of a second study, on T cells in Graves' hyperthyroidism and ophthalmopathy.

This material consisted of peripheral blood mononuclear cells (PBMCs), taken at new diagnosis, from a patient treated with antithyroid drugs. The sequence came from a man in his forties with Graves disease. The J gene is TRBJ2-2, the V gene TRBV6-1, with D possibly being TRBD1 (6 bases). CDR3 sequence: CASSDRGGELFF. The CDR3 DNA reads as TGTGCCAGCAGTGACAGGGGCGGGGAGCTGTTTTTT.